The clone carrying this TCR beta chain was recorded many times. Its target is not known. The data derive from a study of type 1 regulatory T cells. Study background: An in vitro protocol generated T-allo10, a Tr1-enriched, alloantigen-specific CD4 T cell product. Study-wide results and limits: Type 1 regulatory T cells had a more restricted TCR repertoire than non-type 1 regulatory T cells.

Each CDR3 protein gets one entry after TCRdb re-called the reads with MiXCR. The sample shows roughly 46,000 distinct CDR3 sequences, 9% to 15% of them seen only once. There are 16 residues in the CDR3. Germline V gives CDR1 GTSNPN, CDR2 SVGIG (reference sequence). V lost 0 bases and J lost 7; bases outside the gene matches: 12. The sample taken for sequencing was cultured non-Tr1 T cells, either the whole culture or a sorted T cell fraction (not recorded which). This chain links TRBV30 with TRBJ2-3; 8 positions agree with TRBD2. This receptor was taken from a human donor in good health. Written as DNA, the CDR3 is TGTGCCTGGAGTGTAAAGCGAGCGGGAGTAGAAAATACGCAGTATTTT. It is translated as CAWSVKRAGVENTQYF.